This T cell receptor (beta chain) was documented in a study of cytotoxic CD8 clonotypes in ibrutinib-treated CLL. Study-level information: The study included roughly 10 relapsed/refractory and roughly 15 treatment-naive patients; 17 to 18 had IGHV unmutated disease.

V was pared by 4 bases and J by 6 bases, with 11 bases of the junction left unmatched. The CDR3 has 16 residues. Germline lookup yields CDR1 SGHDN and CDR2 FVKESK. Clones were read by immunoSEQ multiplex PCR, and TCRdb kept only the in-frame ones, dropping some. The sample lists just over 200,000 clones; 75% to 80% were seen once. On this clone itself: Its target is not known.

The study, taken as a whole, reports: Clonotypes that were public were uncommon, and they contracted or stayed stable on treatment.

This TCR was sampled from a human donor with chronic lymphocytic leukemia. Sequenced here: PBMCs, sampled after 12 months of ibrutinib treatment. The rearrangement joins TRBV14 to TRBJ2-1; 8 nucleotides agree with TRBD2. In nucleotides, the CDR3 is TGTGCCAGCAGCCCCCCCGTCGGGAGGGCGGGCAATGAGCAGTTCTTC. Translating gives CASSPPVGRAGNEQFF.